This TCR beta chain is drawn from a study of response to subunit inactivated influenza vaccine. Points from the study as a whole: Few additional T cells are recruited per seasonal influenza vaccination, authors suggested.

This clonotype was detected many times. Its matching antigen is unknown. The junction had 5 bases not matched to a gene; V was cut back by 0 bases and J by 6 bases. The CDR3 extends over 15 amino acids. Germline assignment: CDR1 LGHNA and CDR2 YNFKEQ. From the RT-PCR reads, TCRdb called clonotypes with MiXCR, one entry per CDR3 protein. The sample lists about 520,000 distinct CDR3 sequences; approximately 7.2% were seen once. The material sequenced was PBMCs from blood, taken 23 months after vaccination. The TCR was taken from a man between 45 and 75 years old who received an inactivated influenza vaccine. V and J are TRBV4-2 and TRBJ2-3; 8 nucleotides agree with TRBD2. This CDR3 reads CASSQDFQRGDTQYF. The CDR3 nucleotides read TGTGCCAGCAGCCAAGATTTCCAGCGGGGGGATACGCAGTATTTT.